This T cell receptor (beta chain) was found in a study of blood T cell repertoires in COVID-19. The overall study: The United States, Italy and Spain supplied acute and convalescent COVID-19 samples.

Only in-frame clones appear in the TCRdb table, and some are missing; sequencing was by immunoSEQ multiplex PCR. The table has about 270,000 clones, more than 70% seen once. Germline CDR1 reads KGHSH; CDR2 reads LQKENI. The CDR3 is 13 residues long. With 5 bases removed from V and 1 base from J, the gap between germline ends came to 8 bases. Comments on this clone: Other DNA sequences in the sample encode the same CDR3.

This sequence joins TRBV18 and TRBJ1-1; no reliable D call. The sequenced sample was peripheral blood. This clonotype was sampled from a woman of 80 years or more with COVID-19, enrolled during active disease. The CDR3 loop reads CASSSGGNTEAFF. The CDR3 coding sequence is TGTGCCAGCTCATCGGGAGGGAACACTGAAGCTTTCTTT.